The source of this TCR beta chain is a study of blood T cells in healthy people across ages. CDR1 SGHDT and CDR2 YYEEEE come from the germline V gene. Deletions cut 4 bases from V and 2 bases from J, with 14 bases between. The CDR3 has 15 residues. It was with a sample-barcoded 5' primer and a J-beta primer mix that a second PCR of roughly 6 to 11 cycles was run. Each CDR3 protein is one row after TCRdb ran MiXCR on the 5' RACE reads. The sample has roughly 1.5 million distinct CDR3 sequences, roughly 43% seen once; the top ten hold less than 5%. This clonotype has ten or more counts. The sample consisted of blood. The V call is TRBV5-6, the J call TRBJ2-3; D is unresolved. The clonotype originates from a woman between 18 and 29 years old in good health. The CDR3 sequence: CASSPGLISTDTQYF. The CDR3, as DNA: TGTGCCAGCAGCCCTGGCTTAATCTCCACAGATACGCAGTATTTT.